The clone carrying this T cell receptor beta chain was seen more than once but under ten times. Its specificity is not known. In all sorted populations, purity surpassed 95%. The CDR3 consists of 11 residues. Germline V lookup: CDR1 SGHTA, CDR2 FQGNSA. V lost 5 bases and J 8 bases, leaving 9 bases between the germline ends. Investigators reverse transcribed all isolated RNA, so they sequenced expressed TCRB transcripts. There were approximately 3.5 million reads on average in the naive, central memory and regulatory T cell samples. The assay was immunoSEQ multiplex PCR, and TCRdb's table has in-frame clones only and misses some. The table shows approximately 250,000 clones, with 15% to 20% occurring only once. This sample is drawn from a study of beta chain features in type 1 diabetes. Study as a whole: There were around 110 million sorted cells examined across all samples.

Points from the study as a whole: Shortening that was moderate but significant affected the TCRB CDR3s of Type 1 diabetes patients in all four CD4+ subsets.

Sequenced material: naive CD4+ T cells from blood. The V and J genes are TRBV7-2 and TRBJ2-5; no clear D gene. This receptor was taken from a man between 25 and 39 years old with type 1 diabetes. For the CDR3, the DNA is TGTGCCAGCAGCCTGCGAGATACCCAGTACTTC. Amino acids: CASSLRDTQYF.